What follows is one T cell receptor beta chain and its context. The target of this receptor is not known. Within one base of it there is no much larger clone, and no base qualities were kept. This sample is drawn from a study of blood T cell repertoires in COVID-19 (dated by TCRdb to the early 2020s). For the study in its entirety: Samples from collaborators originated in the United States, Italy and Spain and spanned both the acute and convalescent phases of COVID-19. The prospective study material was composed of cDNA or gDNA derived from T cells, B-cell-depleted T cells, or PBMCs. Deeply sampled blood TCRbeta repertoires from subjects exposed to, actively infected with, or recovered from COVID-19 were included in the dataset. The repertoires were made available in a free public database intended to serve as a resource for research on the immune response to SARS-CoV-2. The samples were drawn from the first 160 participants of the ongoing ImmuneRACE study and from 1,254 subjects provided by 6 global collaborators. The sample metadata nearly always contained a de-identified subject ID, COVID-19 status, age in years and sex. HLA class I and class II types, where available, came from metadata supplied by the sample provider rather than from assay-based typing. Study-wide conclusions, independent of this receptor: The quantity of clinical and demographic metadata differed by source and by participant and was supplied without curation.

Each collaborating institution followed its own protocols to collect whole blood in K2EDTA tubes. For TCRbeta analysis, collaborators shipped samples in one of three forms: frozen whole blood, isolated PBMCs, or DNA extracted from either of those sample types. Unmatched junction bases come to 7, with V trimmed by 3 bases and J by 5 bases. Counted from cysteine to phenylalanine, this CDR3 has 15 amino acids. The CDR3 DNA has 45 bases and is translated from base 1. Via the germline V gene, CDR1 is MGHRA and CDR2 YSYEKL. TCRbeta CDR3 regions were amplified from genomic DNA using the immunoSEQ Assay, a bias-controlled multiplex PCR. From the authors' description of their analysis: Nucleated cell counts per sample were estimated from amplification of reference gene primers within the assay. To quantify the absolute abundance of each unique TCRbeta CDR3 rearrangement, sequence reads were collapsed and filtered. For each sample, productive Simpson clonality was calculated by taking the square root of Simpson's diversity index across productive rearrangements. TCRdb took this table from immuneACCESS and kept in-frame rearrangements with V and J called. Such tables lack part of the clones; where checked against another copy, unresolved V genes explain under half of the gap, and the rest is unexplained. The V and J calls and the clone size are those of that table, but D and trimming were determined from the DNA. Within this sample are hundreds of thousands of clones, with around 89% of them counted one time only. Clones ranked in the top ten supply 4% to 5.5% of the sample.

The receptor chain draws on TRBV4-1 and TRBJ1-1; 9 central bases correspond to TRBD1. The source material was peripheral blood. The sequence came from a woman in her 30s with acute or convalescent COVID-19. The CDR3: CASSHWGQGQTEAFF. At the DNA level, the sequence is TGCGCCAGCAGCCACTGGGGACAGGGTCAAACTGAAGCTTTCTTT.